This entry lists 21 T cell receptor beta chains sequenced from one sample in a study of beta chain features in type 1 diabetes. TCRB transcripts that were expressed got sequenced, as all of the isolated RNA had been reverse transcribed. Repertoires were generated with immunoSEQ multiplex PCR, while TCRdb's copy carries only in-frame clones and drops some. The table includes 400,000 or so clones, over 9.5% detected once. Study-wide findings and caveats: Shortening that was moderate but significant affected the TCRB CDR3s of Type 1 diabetes patients in all four CD4+ subsets.

These receptors have no identified antigens. The specimen sequenced was naive CD4+ T cells from blood. These receptors were taken from a woman younger than 30 with type 1 diabetes.

This clone was found a few times. The chain employs TRBV4-1 and TRBJ1-6, with 9 nucleotides matching TRBD1. The CDR3 contains 15 residues. From germline, CDR1 is MGHRA and CDR2 YSYEKL. The trim removed 5 bases at V and 11 bases at J, leaving 10 bases unmatched. The CDR3 coding sequence is TGCGCCAGCAGCGGATTCCGGGACAGGGATGCACCCCTCCACTTT. Protein: CASSGFRDRDAPLHF.

The chain couples TRBV12-5 to TRBJ2-7; 8 positions agree with TRBD2. This CDR3 spans 13 amino acids. Germline V gives CDR1 LGHNT, CDR2 FRNRAP. The V segment lost 2 bases and the J segment 6 bases; nucleotides outside the gene matches: 3. CDR3 coding DNA: TGTGCTAGTGGTTTGACTAGCGGATCCGAGCAGTACTTC. It is translated as CASGLTSGSEQYF.

The chain uses TRBV9 and TRBJ1-2, with 9 bases identical to TRBD1. Germline CDR1 and CDR2: SGDLS and YYNGEE. The CDR3 is 16 residues long. J was trimmed by 8 bases and V by 0 bases; bases with no gene match: 11. The CDR3 protein is CASSVGRDRVPWGYTF. Here the CDR3 DNA reads TGTGCCAGCAGCGTAGGAAGGGACAGGGTCCCCTGGGGCTACACCTTC.

The rearrangement uses TRBV25-1 and TRBJ2-5; 8 nucleotides match TRBD2. V dropped 4 bases and J dropped 5; count of bases not matched to a gene: 3. Germline lookup yields CDR1 MGHDK and CDR2 SYGVNS. This CDR3 contains 13 residues. The chain's CDR3 is CASSVPGGETQYF. The CDR3 DNA follows: TGTGCCAGCAGTGTTCCGGGAGGGGAGACCCAGTACTTC.

The chain employs TRBV15 and TRBJ2-1; 8 nucleotides agree with TRBD1. Germline CDR1 is LNHNV and CDR2 is YYDKDF (reference sequence). J gave up 8 bases and V 2 bases, and 8 bases lay outside the gene matches. The CDR3 extends over 15 amino acids. As DNA, the CDR3 is TGTGCCACCAGCAGATCGTTGGACAGGGCGGATGAGCAGTTCTTC. Its protein is CATSRSLDRADEQFF.

The V and J genes are TRBV9 and TRBJ1-4; TRBD1 aligns across 8 bases. CDR3 length equals 14 residues. V dropped 0 bases and J dropped 5; count of bases not matched to a gene: 0. In germline, CDR1 is SGDLS, CDR2 YYNGEE. The CDR3 DNA reads as TGTGCCAGCAGCGTAGGGACAGGGAATGAAAAACTGTTTTTT. This codes for CASSVGTGNEKLFF.

This clone has a handful of counts. The chain uses TRBV27 and TRBJ2-7; possibly TRBD2 for D (7 bases). CDR1 is MNHEY, CDR2 SMNVEV, per germline (reference sequence). This CDR3 contains 15 residues. V shed 7 bases and J shed 0 bases, with 16 bases lying between them. The CDR3 nucleotides read TGTGCCAGCATGGGGGGGGCAGCGGACTCCTACGAGCAGTACTTC. Translated: CASMGGAADSYEQYF.

This clone was recorded a few times. The CDR3 nucleotides are TGTGCCAGCAGCCCGGACAGGGTGAACACCGGGGAGCTGTTTTTT. As protein: CASSPDRVNTGELFF. This chain links TRBV7-2 with TRBJ2-2; 8 bases line up with TRBD1. CDR1 is SGHTA and CDR2 is FQGNSA in the germline V gene. The CDR3 sequence is 15 residues long. V was pared by 5 bases and J by 1 base, with 3 bases of the junction left unmatched.

The chain links TRBV5-5 to TRBJ2-1; 8 nucleotides align to TRBD1. CDR3 length: 16 residues. Germline trimming cut 2 bases from V and 7 bases from J; bases unmatched to any gene: 11. Per the germline V gene, CDR1 is SGHKS and CDR2 is YYEKEE (reference sequence). The CDR3 sequence is CASSFTDRDRINEQFF. CDR3 nucleotides: TGTGCCAGCAGCTTTACAGACCGGGACAGGATAAATGAGCAGTTCTTC.

V and J are TRBV7-6 and TRBJ2-1, with 15 bases matching TRBD2. The CDR3 extends over 14 amino acids. With V trimmed by 5 bases and J by 9 bases, 2 bases remained unmatched. Germline V gene sequence: CDR1 SGHVS, CDR2 FNYEAQ. The CDR3 region is CASSQGLAGGEQFF. CDR3 coding DNA: TGTGCCAGCAGCCAGGGACTAGCGGGAGGTGAGCAGTTCTTC.

V gene TRBV2 combines with J gene TRBJ2-7; 9 nucleotides agree with TRBD2. The V gene's germline CDR1 is SNHLY and CDR2 FYNNEI. The CDR3 is 13 residues long. With V trimmed by 6 bases and J by 7 bases, 7 bases remained unmatched. CDR3 DNA sequence: TGTGCCAGCAGGCGGGAGGGCCCTCGGGAGCAGTACTTC. Protein product: CASRREGPREQYF. Full variable domain (missing parts from reference TRBV2 and TRBJ2-7): EPEVTQTPSHQVTQMGQEVILRCVPISNHLYFYWYRQILGQKVEFLVSFYNNEISEKSEIFDDQFSVERPDGSNFTLKIRSTKLEDSAMYFCASRREGPREQYFGPGTRLTVT.

This clone has a handful of counts. The rearrangement uses TRBV28 and TRBJ1-2, with 7 bases fitting TRBD1. This CDR3 contains 12 residues. From germline, CDR1 is MDHEN and CDR2 SYDVKM. The trim removed 5 bases at V and 4 bases at J, leaving 1 base unmatched. Here the CDR3 DNA reads TGTGCCAGCAGTGGACAGGTCTATGGCTACACCTTC. This encodes CASSGQVYGYTF.

This chain uses TRBV28 with TRBJ2-3; 9 positions agree with TRBD2. Germline V gene lookup returns CDR1 MDHEN and CDR2 SYDVKM. CDR3 length: 16 amino acids. The trim removed 3 bases at V and 5 bases at J, leaving 9 bases unmatched. The DNA for the CDR3 is TGTGCCAGCAGTTTCCCCCCGGCGACTAGCGGAGATACGCAGTATTTT. Translation: CASSFPPATSGDTQYF.

This clone has just a few counts. The V and J genes are TRBV7-9 and TRBJ2-3; a possible D gene is TRBD2 (6 bases). Germline loops: CDR1 SEHNR, CDR2 FQNEAQ (reference sequence). V was pared by 5 bases and J by 3 bases, with 15 bases between. The CDR3 sequence is 15 residues long. In nucleotides, the CDR3 is TGTGCCAGCAGCCAAGAGCCACTAGCTACAGATACGCAGTATTTT. Translation gives CASSQEPLATDTQYF.

The V and J genes are TRBV6-5 and TRBJ2-7, with a tentative D call TRBD1 (7 bases). CDR3 length equals 13 residues. Trimming pared 9 bases from V and 7 bases from J, leaving 19 bases between. Germline CDR1 reads MNHEY; CDR2 reads SVGAGI. This CDR3 is CASVESPGGEQYF. In DNA, the CDR3 is TGTGCCAGTGTGGAATCTCCAGGGGGGGAGCAGTACTTC.

This chain links TRBV7-9 with TRBJ2-3, with D possibly being TRBD2 (5 bases). CDR3 size: 14 residues. Trimming took off 4 bases at V and 4 bases at J, with 12 bases between the two ends. Germline-derived CDR1 and CDR2 are SEHNR and FQNEAQ (reference sequence). Here the CDR3 reads CASSSGIGSDTQYF. The DNA for the CDR3 is TGTGCCAGCAGCTCCGGGATCGGTTCAGATACGCAGTATTTT.

This clone was observed a handful of times. The rearrangement joins TRBV4-3 to TRBJ2-7; D might be TRBD2 (6 bases). This CDR3 comprises 17 residues. Germline V CDR1 and CDR2: LGHNA, YSLEER. V lost 4 bases, J lost 0 bases, and 19 bases lay in between. The CDR3 loop reads CASSRAQISGLSYEQYF. DNA for the CDR3: TGCGCCAGCAGCCGAGCCCAAATAAGCGGGCTCTCCTACGAGCAGTACTTC.

This clone was observed a few times. V is TRBV12-5 and J is TRBJ1-1, with a weak D call TRBD1 (5 bases). The ends were cut back, 4 bases at V and 7 bases at J, with 13 bases in the middle. Germline assignment: CDR1 LGHNT and CDR2 FRNRAP. This CDR3 spans 13 amino acids. CDR3 region: CASGSGGDFEAFF. For the CDR3, the DNA is TGTGCTAGTGGTTCCGGGGGGGACTTTGAAGCTTTCTTT.

V usage is TRBV19 and J usage is TRBJ1-1; D call uncertain. The germline V and J ends were trimmed by 6 bases and 7 bases, with 9 bases remaining between them. The CDR3 covers 11 residues. Germline CDR1 reads LNHDA; CDR2 reads SQIVND (reference sequence). The CDR3 DNA follows: TGTGCCAGTAGCGCAGAAATTGAAGCTTTCTTT. It translates to CASSAEIEAFF.

This clone turned up a few times. The chain carries TRBV21-1 and TRBJ2-1; the table assigns TRBD1, which was not confirmed against the DNA. TRBV21-1 is assigned pseudogene status. This CDR3 contains 15 residues. CDR3 bases: TGTGCCAGCAGGACGAAACAGGGGCCTTACAATGAGCAGTTCTTC. It codes for CASRTKQGPYNEQFF.

This clone has just a few counts. The chain uses TRBV4-2 and TRBJ2-1; possibly TRBD2 for D (5 bases). V was pared by 2 bases and J by 10 bases, with 12 bases between. The CDR3 runs 13 residues. Germline V gene lookup returns CDR1 LGHNA and CDR2 YNFKEQ. The CDR3 reads CASSQSRTGEQFF. CDR3 DNA: TGTGCCAGCAGCCAAAGCCGGACTGGCGAGCAGTTCTTC.